These 15 T cell receptor beta chains share one sample of origin, sequenced in a study of Ad26.COV2.S vaccination and SARS-CoV-2 variants. Treatment here: approximately 18 received Ad26.COV2.S at low or high dose, single or two shots; a few received placebo; per-sample allocation not given. Sample collection was performed on day 63 after the first vaccine or placebo injection. The table came from immunoSEQ multiplex PCR; TCRdb's copy has only in-frame clones and leaves some out. This table has approximately 300,000 clones, about 86% appearing once. The sample was peripheral blood, taken in a trial of Ad26.COV2.S vaccine versus placebo. The receptors originated from a person between 18 and 65 years old who received the Ad26.COV2.S COVID-19 vaccine or a placebo.

With respect to this clone: Other nucleotide sequences in the sample specify the same CDR3. V is TRBV3-1 (or the pseudogene TRBV3-2) and J is TRBJ1-6, with 8 nucleotides matching TRBD1. V shed 1 base, J shed 9 bases, and the junction held 8 bases outside the gene matches. The germline V gene has CDR1 LGHDT and CDR2 YNNKEL (reference sequence). The CDR3 contains 16 residues. CDR3 nucleotides: TGTGCCAGCAGCCAAGGCCTCCAGGGGGCGAGTTCACCCCTCCACTTT. It translates to CASSQGLQGASSPLHF.

The chain uses TRBV7-2 and TRBJ2-5; possible D gene TRBD1, 5 bases. Germline V gene lookup returns CDR1 SGHTA and CDR2 FQGNSA. The V and J ends lost 5 bases and 6 bases respectively, with 19 bases between them. This CDR3 is 15 amino acids long. The CDR3 DNA follows: TGTGCCAGCAGCCTTCCAGGGTCCCTAAAACAGACCCAGTACTTC. Translation gives CASSLPGSLKQTQYF.

The chain combines TRBV19 with TRBJ1-5; D unresolved. The CDR3 covers 16 residues. Trimming removed 0 bases at V and 2 bases at J, with 11 bases between. Per germline, CDR1 LNHDA and CDR2 SQIVND (reference sequence). CDR3 residues: CASSIEVGAGNQPQHF. CDR3 in DNA: TGTGCCAGTAGTATAGAGGTTGGAGCGGGCAATCAGCCCCAGCATTTT.

This rearrangement joins TRBV18 to TRBJ1-2; no definite D call. Germline CDR1 reads KGHSH; CDR2 reads LQKENI. V lost 6 bases, J lost 3 bases, and 11 bases lay in between. This CDR3 region has 13 residues. CDR3 region: CASSPDTYYGYTF. The CDR3 nucleotides are TGTGCCAGCTCCCCCGACACCTACTATGGCTACACCTTC.

As to this clone: One end of the junction does not line up with germline, which may come from a read error. This chain links TRBV20-1 with TRBJ1-2; D remains ambiguous. This CDR3 has 11 residues. Germline V gene data show CDR1 as DFQATT and CDR2 as SNEGSKA (reference sequence). CDR3 residues: CSVRDKAGYTF. As DNA, the CDR3 is TGCAGTGTTAGAGACAAGGCTGGCTACACCTTC.

The chain combines TRBV29-1 with TRBJ1-6; TRBD1 matches 8 bases. Germline V CDR1 and CDR2: SQVTM, ANQGSEA. Trimming removed 3 bases from V and 2 bases from J; junction bases left unmatched: 3. CDR3 size: 15 residues. The CDR3 here is CSVDGQGTYNSPLHF. The DNA for the CDR3 is TGCAGCGTTGACGGACAGGGCACCTATAATTCACCCCTCCACTTT.

With regard to this clone: Other nucleotide sequences in the sample specify the same CDR3. The chain has TRBV7-3 and TRBJ1-1; TRBD1 matches 9 bases. This CDR3 contains 14 residues. Trimming cost V 6 bases and J 4 bases; bases outside gene matches: 6. The germline V gene encodes CDR1 SGHTA and CDR2 FQGTGA. The CDR3 here is CASSLQGAGTEAFF. The CDR3 region has the DNA TGTGCCAGCAGTTTACAGGGGGCAGGCACTGAAGCTTTCTTT.

This rearrangement joins TRBV5-8 to TRBJ2-3, with TRBD1 matching over 8 bases. In germline, CDR1 is SGHTS, CDR2 YDEGEE. The junction had 12 bases not matched to a gene; V was cut back by 4 bases and J by 2 bases. This CDR3 has 17 residues. In nucleotides, the CDR3 is TGTGCCAGCAGCCCTACGGGGCGACAGGGGAACACAGATACGCAGTATTTT. Translated: CASSPTGRQGNTDTQYF.

This clone was observed a handful of times. The V gene is TRBV2, the J gene TRBJ2-5; TRBD2 agrees at 10 bases. With 6 bases clipped from V and 4 bases from J, the junction kept 8 bases outside the gene matches. The CDR3 length is 15 residues. Per the germline V gene, CDR1 is SNHLY and CDR2 is FYNNEI. CDR3 protein: CASRNSGGSVETQYF. CDR3 DNA sequence: TGTGCCAGCAGAAATAGCGGGGGGAGTGTAGAGACCCAGTACTTC.

The chain recombines TRBV7-2 with TRBJ1-1; 9 bases fit TRBD1. CDR1 and CDR2 (germline): SGHTA, FQGNSA. The V gene end was trimmed by 2 bases and the J gene end by 4 bases; junction bases not matched to a gene: 5. The CDR3 has 15 amino acids. CDR3 sequence reads: CASSLTTGGGTEAFF. The CDR3 coding sequence is TGTGCCAGCAGCTTAACCACAGGGGGCGGCACTGAAGCTTTCTTT. The full variable domain, in which reference TRBV7-2 and TRBJ1-1 provide the parts outside the CDR3, is GAGVSQSPSNKVTEKGKDVELRCDPISGHTALYWYRQSLGQGLEFLIYFQGNSAPDKSGLPSDRFSAERTGGSVSTLTIQRTQQEDSAVYLCASSLTTGGGTEAFFGQGTRLTVV.

The CDR3 sequence: CASTHDTSGELFF. The DNA for the CDR3 is TGTGCCAGCACCCATGACACTAGCGGGGAGCTGTTTTTT. J is TRBJ2-2 and V is TRBV6-5, with a tentative D call TRBD2 (5 bases). The V end lost 7 bases, the J end lost 7 bases, and 13 bases lay between the germline ends. This CDR3 has 13 amino acids. CDR1 MNHEY and CDR2 SVGAGI come from the germline V gene.

This rearrangement joins TRBV7-2 to TRBJ2-7, with a weak D call TRBD1 (5 bases). The CDR3 is 14 residues long. Germline assignment: CDR1 SGHTA and CDR2 FQGNSA. Trimming cost V 5 bases and J 3 bases, with 14 bases left between them. CDR3 bases: TGTGCCAGCAGCCGCCCTACAGGTAGCTACGAGCAGTACTTC. Amino acid sequence: CASSRPTGSYEQYF.

This chain links TRBV6-2 or TRBV6-3 with TRBJ2-3; no clear D gene. The CDR3 covers 13 residues. Germline V lookup: CDR1 MNHEY, CDR2 SVGEGT. The germline V and J ends were trimmed by 3 bases and 6 bases, with 10 bases remaining between them. The CDR3 nucleotides are TGTGCCAGCAGTTATATCGGCGCGGATACGCAGTATTTT. The encoded protein is CASSYIGADTQYF.

The chain recombines TRBV3-1 (or the pseudogene TRBV3-2) with TRBJ2-5, with 11 bases aligning to TRBD2. The CDR3 consists of 16 residues. Germline values: CDR1 LGHDT, CDR2 YNNKEL (reference sequence). Losses at the gene ends were 4 bases for V and 4 bases for J; bases not matched to a gene: 8. The CDR3 region has the DNA TGTGCCAGCAGCCTCAGTAGCGGGGGGGTGTTAGAGACCCAGTACTTC. Its translation: CASSLSSGGVLETQYF.

This chain uses TRBV18 with TRBJ2-5; D may be TRBD2 (7 bases). CDR1 and CDR2 (germline): KGHSH, LQKENI. CDR3 length: 14 amino acids. Between the trimmed V and J ends, which lost 6 bases and 1 base, there was a span of 12 bases. The CDR3 DNA is TGTGCCAGCTCGCAAGGGGGGGGCCAAGAGACCCAGTACTTC. Protein product: CASSQGGGQETQYF. The full variable domain, its missing parts supplied by reference TRBV18 and TRBJ2-5, is NAGVMQNPRHLVRRRGQEARLRCSPMKGHSHVYWYRQLPEEGLKFMVYLQKENIIDESGMPKERFSAEFPKEGPSILRIQQVVRGDSAAYFCASSQGGGQETQYFGPGTRLLVL.